This T cell receptor (beta chain) was sequenced in a study of CD8 T cells in Susac syndrome. The authors reverse transcribed roughly 0.45 to 1 ug RNA with random hexamers. TCRdb reanalysed the immunoSEQ multiplex PCR reads using MiXCR and keeps one entry per CDR3 protein. The sample holds approximately 65,000 distinct CDR3 sequences, around nine tenths seen once. The ends lost 4 bases at V and 10 bases at J; junction bases unmatched: 10. CDR1 and CDR2 (germline): MDHEN, SYDVKM. CDR3 length: 14 amino acids. This clonotype showed up just once. Sequencing of TCR beta was performed on blood CD8+ T cells and on blood CD4+ T cells.

The chain links TRBV28 to TRBJ2-5; 9 nucleotides line up with TRBD1. The sequence was collected from a human donor in good health. Sequencing was carried out using CD8+ T cells from PBMCs. The CDR3 is CASSSTGGRGHQYF. CDR3 coding DNA: TGTGCCAGCAGTTCCACAGGGGGCCGGGGACACCAGTACTTC.